This is a list of T cell receptor beta chains from one sample in a study of PD-L1 blockade in urothelial cancer. The method was immunoSEQ multiplex PCR; TCRdb's version includes in-frame clones alone and lacks a portion of them. The sample includes 38,000 or so clones, over 80% of them seen just once. The specimen was PBMCs, collected around atezolizumab (anti-PD-L1) treatment. Source of these receptors: a man aged 80 or over with urothelial cancer. Both conserved end residues are trimmed from each CDR3. Fields, in order: J gene, V gene, CDR3 protein.

j_call: TRBJ2-1
v_call: TRBV4-1
cdr3_aa: ASSPGQGRPGEQF

j_call: TRBJ1-5
v_call: TRBV4-1
cdr3_aa: ASSQDLGGSINQPQH

j_call: TRBJ2-2
v_call: TRBV7-9
cdr3_aa: ASSLDGGRNTGELF

j_call: TRBJ2-3
v_call: TRBV6-5
cdr3_aa: ASSQRDNTDTQY

j_call: TRBJ1-2
v_call: TRBV4-1
cdr3_aa: ASSQEDEDRGRRPYGYT

j_call: TRBJ1-1
v_call: TRBV27
cdr3_aa: ASSFSPGGVGGLEAF

j_call: TRBJ2-7
v_call: TRBV5-1
cdr3_aa: ASSYGGGPSFEQY

j_call: TRBJ1-2
v_call: TRBV28
cdr3_aa: ASTSLDRPNYGYT

j_call: TRBJ2-7
v_call: TRBV7-2
cdr3_aa: ASSSASRKSYEQY

j_call: TRBJ2-1
v_call: TRBV5-1
cdr3_aa: ASSSAGRTYNEQF

j_call: TRBJ1-2
v_call: TRBV7-9
cdr3_aa: ASSTRTGGGDGYT

j_call: TRBJ2-5
v_call: TRBV4-2
cdr3_aa: ASSQDLARGQETQY

j_call: TRBJ2-3
v_call: TRBV5-1
cdr3_aa: ASSYRQGYADTQY

j_call: TRBJ2-5
v_call: TRBV7-7
cdr3_aa: ASSQGLAGPKETQY

j_call: TRBJ2-1
v_call: TRBV7-8
cdr3_aa: ASSLQLAGLLNNEQF

j_call: TRBJ1-1
v_call: TRBV11-2
cdr3_aa: ASSLWGQAGDTEAF

j_call: TRBJ1-1
v_call: TRBV10-3
cdr3_aa: AISEPQTGKGNTEAF

j_call: TRBJ2-2
v_call: TRBV5-4
cdr3_aa: ASSPSGALHTGELF

j_call: TRBJ2-7
v_call: TRBV5-4
cdr3_aa: ASSLETVVGGGEQY

j_call: TRBJ2-7
v_call: TRBV7-8
cdr3_aa: ACAGTGSYEQY

j_call: TRBJ2-6
v_call: TRBV5-4
cdr3_aa: ASSFISGANVLT

j_call: TRBJ2-5
v_call: TRBV5-6
cdr3_aa: ASSLGTGGEETQY

j_call: TRBJ2-5
v_call: TRBV6-6
cdr3_aa: ASSYVTSGKETQY